One and the same sample provided the 5 T cell receptor beta chains below, sequenced in a study of blood T cells in healthy people across ages (dated by TCRdb to about 2015). Preparation of the library involved 5' RACE. The instrument was an Illumina HiSeq 2500. A second about 7 to 12 cycle PCR used a sample-barcoded 5' primer and a J-beta primer mix. TCRdb handled the public reads itself, with Q25 trimming in fastp and clone calling in MiXCR, and kept productive beta chains. Every CDR3 protein is listed once, alongside the most common genes and DNA of its rows. In this sample the table shows about 730,000 distinct CDR3 sequences, around 46% of which occur a single time. Approximately 22% of the sample belongs to the ten largest clones. The sequenced sample consisted of blood. The receptors come from a woman in her fifties or sixties in good health.

The chain carries TRBV6-5 and TRBJ2-7; D tentatively reads TRBD1 or TRBD2 (5 bases each). The length of the CDR3 is 15 residues. Germline V gene sequence: CDR1 MNHEY, CDR2 SVGAGI. Deletions cut 6 bases from V and 0 bases from J, with 15 bases between. CDR3 DNA: TGTGCCAGCAGACCCGGGACGGCGAGCTCCTACGAGCAGTACTTC. It codes for CASRPGTASSYEQYF.

The chain couples TRBV7-3 to TRBJ2-1; a weak D match, TRBD2 (5 bases). This CDR3 has 17 residues. CDR1 is SGHTA and CDR2 is FQGTGA in the germline V gene. The ends were cut back, 2 bases at V and 3 bases at J, with 17 bases in the middle. The CDR3, as DNA: TGTGCCAGCAGCTTAGGTCTACCGGGATCCTTCTACAATGAGCAGTTCTTC. Encoded protein: CASSLGLPGSFYNEQFF. Complete variable domain (other parts from reference TRBV7-3 and TRBJ2-1): GAGVSQTPSNKVTEKGKYVELRCDPISGHTALYWYRQSLGQGPEFLIYFQGTGAADDSGLPNDRFFAVRPEGSVSTLKIQRTERGDSAVYLCASSLGLPGSFYNEQFFGPGTRLTVL.

A note on this clonotype: A read error may be the cause here, since a much bigger clone is one base away. The chain's CDR3 is CSVGAGQGVYTF. DNA of the CDR3: TGCAGCGTTGGCGCGGGACAGGGTGTCTACACCTTC. V is TRBV29-1 and J is TRBJ1-2, with 9 bases that match TRBD1. V lost 4 bases to trimming and J lost 10 bases; unmatched junction nucleotides: 7. Germline values: CDR1 SQVTM, CDR2 ANQGSEA. The CDR3 extends over 12 amino acids.

V usage is TRBV3-1 and J usage is TRBJ1-1; D is ambiguous. Trimming stripped 1 base from V and 8 bases from J, with 8 bases between. In germline, CDR1 is LGHDT, CDR2 YNNKEL (reference sequence). CDR3 length: 12 amino acids. The CDR3, as DNA: TGTGCCAGCAGCCAAGGAGTTGAAGAAGCTTTCTTT. This translates into CASSQGVEEAFF.

This chain joins TRBV14 and TRBJ2-1; weak D call: TRBD1 (6 bases). CDR3 length: 18 amino acids. Germline CDR1 and CDR2: SGHDN and FVKESK. The V end was cut by 1 base, the J end by 4 bases, with 20 bases between. The CDR3 DNA is TGTGCCAGCAGCCAAGGGTTCCAGGGGATCACCCAATACAATGAGCAGTTCTTC. Encoded protein: CASSQGFQGITQYNEQFF.